The rows below give T cell receptor beta chains drawn from one sample of a study of blood T cell repertoires in COVID-19. The protocol was immunoSEQ multiplex PCR, while the TCRdb copy is restricted to in-frame clones and leaves out a portion. The repertoire holds some 140,000 clones, with roughly 90% as singletons. The material sequenced was peripheral blood. These receptors originate from a man aged 45-60 years with active or convalescent COVID-19. CDR3s include the opening cysteine and the closing phenylalanine or tryptophan. The D gene is left open where the match is weak. Not all rows give a size; the values are once, few, many and, for expanded clones, a class.

.,TRBD1,TRBV5-3,TRBJ2-2,TGTGCCAGAACCCCTGGGGGACAGGGTGACGGGGAGCTGTTTTTT,CARTPGGQGDGELFF
.,.,TRBV25-1,TRBJ1-4,TGTGCCAGCAGTGAAGGGGCTTTGGGGATTGAAAAACTGTTTTTT,CASSEGALGIEKLFF
.,.,TRBV5-4,TRBJ1-6,TGTGCCAGCAGCCTACGACGGAGTGATAATTCACCCCTCCACTTT,CASSLRRSDNSPLHF
few,TRBD1,TRBV29-1,TRBJ2-7,TGCAGCGTGGGGGACAGCTACGAGCAGTACTTC,CSVGDSYEQYF
few,.,TRBV6-2/TRBV6-3,TRBJ2-5,TGTGCCAGCAGTACCCCGACCGGGACTCCACAAGAGACCCAGTACTTC,CASSTPTGTPQETQYF
.,TRBD1,TRBV6-6,TRBJ2-2,TGTGCCAGCAGTGACCGGACAGGGGGCACCGGGGAGCTGTTTTTT,CASSDRTGGTGELFF
once,TRBD2,TRBV9,TRBJ2-1,TGTGCCAGCAGCGTAGTCCCCCGGAGCGGGGATTACAATGAGCAGTTCTTC,CASSVVPRSGDYNEQFF
.,.,TRBV10-3,TRBJ2-2,TGTGCCATCAGTGCTACCGCGAACACCGGGGAGCTGTTTTTT,CAISATANTGELFF
.,.,TRBV6-2/TRBV6-3,TRBJ2-5,TGTGCCAGCAGTGTCGGAGGGCCGGGCGAGACCCAGTACTTC,CASSVGGPGETQYF
.,.,TRBV13,TRBJ1-1,TGTGCCAGCAGCATAAGGACAGAAGGGGCTGAAGCTTTCTTT,CASSIRTEGAEAFF
.,.,TRBV5-8,TRBJ2-1,TGTGCCAGCAGCTCCAGTCGGAGCGGACCCAATGAGCAGTTCTTC,CASSSSRSGPNEQFF
.,.,TRBV12-3/TRBV12-4,TRBJ2-5,TGTGCCAGCAGTTCGGGAGTTGAGACCCAGTACTTC,CASSSGVETQYF
.,.,TRBV30,TRBJ1-2,TGTGCCTGGAGTGTATACCCAACGGTCTATGGCTACACCTTC,CAWSVYPTVYGYTF
.,.,TRBV5-4,TRBJ2-3,TGTGCCAGCAGCTTGGACGCAGGGCTAACAGATACGCAGTATTTT,CASSLDAGLTDTQYF
.,.,TRBV7-9,TRBJ1-2,TGTGCCAGCAGCCCGGGCAGGGGCTATGGCTACACCTTC,CASSPGRGYGYTF
.,.,TRBV5-4,TRBJ1-4,TGTGCCAGCAGCTTGCGGTCGGGAAATGAAAAACTGTTTTTT,CASSLRSGNEKLFF
.,TRBD2,TRBV19,TRBJ2-1,TGTGCCAGTAGGGAGACTAGCGGGAGAATTGAGCAGTTCTTC,CASRETSGRIEQFF
.,.,TRBV6-6,TRBJ2-3,TGTGCCAGCAGTGGACAGCTCACAGATACGCAGTATTTT,CASSGQLTDTQYF
.,.,TRBV14,TRBJ1-1,TGTGCCAGCAGCCAAGGTATTGGGGCAGGGATCTTGAAGACTGAAGCTTTCTTT,CASSQGIGAGILKTEAFF
.,TRBD2,TRBV24-1,TRBJ2-1,TGTGCCACCAGTGACCCGGCGGGGGTCCAGAGCTCCTACAATGAGCAGTTCTTC,CATSDPAGVQSSYNEQFF
.,.,TRBV5-1,TRBJ1-5,TGCGCCAGCAGCTTCGGGGGCAATCAGCCCCAGCATTTT,CASSFGGNQPQHF
few,.,TRBV9,TRBJ2-2,TGTGCCAGCAGCGTATGGCACACCGGGGAGCTGTTTTTT,CASSVWHTGELFF
once,.,TRBV5-5,TRBJ2-3,TGTGCCAGCAGCCTGGGGGTAGCGGCTGATACGCAGTATTTT,CASSLGVAADTQYF
.,.,TRBV18,TRBJ1-5,TGTGCCAGCTCACAGAGTAGCAATCAGCCCCAGCATTTT,CASSQSSNQPQHF
.,TRBD1,TRBV7-9,TRBJ2-7,TGTGCCAGCAGCGGCACCGGGACAGGGAGGGTCGAGCAGTACTTC,CASSGTGTGRVEQYF
.,.,TRBV9,TRBJ2-7,TGTGCCAGCAGCCCAGGGTGGACTACTTACGAGCAGTACTTC,CASSPGWTTYEQYF
.,.,TRBV5-5,TRBJ1-5,TGTGCCAGCAGCTCAACGGGTGTTGGGCCCCAGCATTTT,CASSSTGVGPQHF